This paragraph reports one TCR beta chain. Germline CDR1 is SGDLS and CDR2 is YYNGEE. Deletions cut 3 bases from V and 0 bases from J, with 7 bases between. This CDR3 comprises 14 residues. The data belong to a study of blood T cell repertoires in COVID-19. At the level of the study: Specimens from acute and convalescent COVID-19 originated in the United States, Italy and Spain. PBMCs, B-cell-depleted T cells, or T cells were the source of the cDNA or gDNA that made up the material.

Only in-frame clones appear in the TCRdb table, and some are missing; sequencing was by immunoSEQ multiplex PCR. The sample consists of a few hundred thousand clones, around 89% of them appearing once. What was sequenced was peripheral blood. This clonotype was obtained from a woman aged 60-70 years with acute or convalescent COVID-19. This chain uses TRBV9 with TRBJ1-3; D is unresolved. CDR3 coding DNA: TGTGCCAGCAGCGAGCAGGTCTCTGGAAACACCATATATTTT. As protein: CASSEQVSGNTIYF.